This is a list of T cell receptor beta chains from one sample in a study of regulatory T cells in long-lasting Graves disease. TCRdb ran MiXCR on the multiplex PCR reads and lists one entry per CDR3 protein. The data show about 470,000 distinct CDR3 sequences, with around 20% seen just once and 7.8% held by the top ten. Here the sequenced sample was peripheral blood mononuclear cells (PBMCs), taken when the disease was refractory, from a patient treated with antithyroid drugs. Receptors originate from a female donor with Graves disease. Each CDR3 is given with its conserved first and last residue. The D gene is left open where the match is weak. Some rows mark clone size as missing; the rest say once, few, many or name a class of expanded clone.

size	V	J	D	DNA	CDR3
many	TRBV12-3/TRBV12-4	TRBJ2-4	TRBD1	TGTGCCAGCAGTCCCGGGACAGGGGGTTCGAACATTCAGTACTTC	CASSPGTGGSNIQYF
few	TRBV6-2/TRBV6-3	TRBJ2-2	NA	TGTGCCAGCAGTTCCGACACCTCCACCGGGGAGCTGTTTTTT	CASSSDTSTGELFF
few	TRBV19	TRBJ2-2	NA	TGTGCCAGTATTGAGAGTAGCAGTTACACCGGGGAGCTGTTTTTT	CASIESSSYTGELFF
many	TRBV28	TRBJ2-4	NA	TGTGCCAGCAGTCCCAAGTCCCTCAGGGGACCAGCCAAAAACATTCAGTACTTC	CASSPKSLRGPAKNIQYF
many	TRBV6-1	TRBJ1-2	NA	TGTGCCAGCAGTGATAACGAGTATGGCTACACCTTC	CASSDNEYGYTF
NA	TRBV6-1	TRBJ2-4	NA	TGTGCCAGCTATGAGGAGCTAGCCAAAAACATTCAGTACTTC	CASYEELAKNIQYF
few	TRBV11-2	TRBJ2-4	NA	TGTGCCAGCAGCTCAGAGGAGGGCAACATTCAGTACTTC	CASSSEEGNIQYF
few	TRBV29-1	TRBJ1-2	TRBD1	TGCAGCGTCCAGGACAGGGGGCCGTATGGCTACACCTTC	CSVQDRGPYGYTF
many	TRBV20-1	TRBJ1-4	NA	TGCAGTGCTAGCGCGGCAGGGGCCAAAAAACTGTTTTTT	CSASAAGAKKLFF
NA	TRBV30	TRBJ2-7	TRBD1	TGTGCCTGGAGTTCCACAGGGGGGACGCAGCAGTACTTC	CAWSSTGGTQQYF
NA	TRBV4-3	TRBJ1-5	NA	TGCGCCAGCAGCCAAGAGACGGCAGGGAATCAGCCCCAGCATTTT	CASSQETAGNQPQHF
NA	TRBV10-3	TRBJ2-5	NA	TGTGCCATCAGTGAGTCGACTGGGGTCGAGACCCAGTACTTC	CAISESTGVETQYF
NA	TRBV11-2	TRBJ2-1	TRBD2	TGTGCCAGCAGCCGCAATCTTGGAAGCGGGAGTGAGCAGTTCTTC	CASSRNLGSGSEQFF
few	TRBV28	TRBJ1-5	NA	TGTGCCAGCAGTTTGGGGTTTCAGCCCCAGCATTTT	CASSLGFQPQHF
NA	TRBV9	TRBJ2-7	NA	TGTGCCAGCAGCCCTCTAGGGGCGAGCTCCTACGAGCAGTACTTC	CASSPLGASSYEQYF
NA	TRBV29-1	TRBJ1-1	NA	TGCAGCGTCGCTCGCAGGGGTTTTCATGAAGCTTTCTTT	CSVARRGFHEAFF
few	TRBV7-2	TRBJ2-7	TRBD2	TGTGCCAGCCAGCAGCGGGAGGGCTACGAGCAGTACTTC	CASQQREGYEQYF
NA	TRBV3-1	TRBJ2-5	TRBD2	TGTGCCAGCAGCCAGGGACTAGCGGGAGAAAAAGAGACCCAGTACTTC	CASSQGLAGEKETQYF
many	TRBV30	TRBJ1-5	TRBD1	TGTGCCTGGTCGGGGGGACAGGAACAGCCCCAGCATTTT	CAWSGGQEQPQHF
few	TRBV6-1	TRBJ2-7	NA	TGTGCCAGCAGCCCCGGGACTTGGTCCTACGAGCAGTACTTC	CASSPGTWSYEQYF
many	TRBV7-9	TRBJ1-1	NA	TGTGCCAGCAGCTCATTACCGGGGCTTGGGGAGACTGAAGCTTTCTTT	CASSSLPGLGETEAFF
few	TRBV27	TRBJ2-5	NA	TGTGCCAGCAGTGGCCGACTAGGACAAGAGACCCAGTACTTC	CASSGRLGQETQYF
NA	TRBV7-9	TRBJ2-1	NA	TGTGCCAGCAGCAAAACGAACAGGGACACCGAGCAGTTCTTC	CASSKTNRDTEQFF
NA	TRBV12-3/TRBV12-4	TRBJ1-5	NA	TGTGCCAGCAGTTCCGGTTGGGGTCAGCCCCAGCATTTT	CASSSGWGQPQHF
NA	TRBV6-2/TRBV6-3	TRBJ1-2	NA	TGTGCCAGCAGTTACGAGGGGGGAGTCTATGGCTACACCTTC	CASSYEGGVYGYTF
many	TRBV6-1	TRBJ2-7	TRBD1	TGTGCCAGCAGCCGGGACAGGGGTGGCGAGCAGTACTTC	CASSRDRGGEQYF
many	TRBV6-1	TRBJ1-2	TRBD1	TGTGCCAGCAGGCCGGGGGACAGGGGGCCTCATGGCTACACCTTC	CASRPGDRGPHGYTF
few	TRBV5-1	TRBJ2-7	TRBD2	TGCGCCAGCAGCTGGAAGCTTACGACTAGCGGGAGTGACGAGCAGTACTTC	CASSWKLTTSGSDEQYF
few	TRBV20-1	TRBJ1-1	NA	TGCAGTGCTAATTGGCGGGGAAACACTGAAGCTTTCTTT	CSANWRGNTEAFF
many	TRBV3-1	TRBJ1-1	NA	TGTGCCAGCAGCCAAGACTTCAGGGCTCTAGCTGAAGCTTTCTTT	CASSQDFRALAEAFF
once	TRBV11-2	TRBJ2-2	TRBD2	TGTGCCAGCAGCCAGCGGGAGACCGAGGAGCTGTTTTTT	CASSQRETEELFF
few	TRBV20-1	TRBJ1-5	NA	TGCAGTGCTAGAGCGTACAGGGTGGGAAATCAGCCCCAGCATTTT	CSARAYRVGNQPQHF
NA	TRBV28	TRBJ2-1	TRBD1	TGTGCCAGCAGTGCAAGACAGGGGGCTCGCAATGAGCAGTTCTTC	CASSARQGARNEQFF
few	TRBV12-3/TRBV12-4	TRBJ2-7	NA	TGTGCCAGCAGTTACCCCGGCCATTTGGAGTACTTC	CASSYPGHLEYF
many	TRBV7-6	TRBJ1-2	TRBD1	TGTGCCAGCAGCTTAGAAGCAGGGGGCCTCCACACCTTC	CASSLEAGGLHTF
many	TRBV5-6	TRBJ2-7	TRBD2	TGTGCCAGCAGCGTGACTAGCGGGTACTACGAGCAGTACTTC	CASSVTSGYYEQYF
NA	TRBV9	TRBJ2-5	TRBD2	TGTGCCAGTACAAGAGCGGGGTCTGGGGAGACCCAGTACTTC	CASTRAGSGETQYF
few	TRBV20-1	TRBJ2-7	NA	TGCAGTGCTAGAGCTACCGCGGGTGGGGAATTCTACGAGCAGTACTTC	CSARATAGGEFYEQYF
few	TRBV7-9	TRBJ2-1	NA	TGTGCCAGCAGCTTTCTCCGATTAACGGGACTCGAGAACAATGAGCAGTTCTTC	CASSFLRLTGLENNEQFF
many	TRBV11-2	TRBJ1-2	NA	TGTGCCAGCAGCCCGGACAGCCTGGACTACACCTTC	CASSPDSLDYTF
NA	TRBV20-1	TRBJ2-7	NA	TGCAGTGCCCACCAGCGGCTCTACGAGCAGTACTTC	CSAHQRLYEQYF
many	TRBV3-1	TRBJ1-2	NA	TGTGCCAGCAGCCACGACGGTGGCTACACCTTC	CASSHDGGYTF
few	TRBV3-1	TRBJ1-1	NA	TGTGCCAGCAGCCCTTACGGGGGACAGAACACTGAAGCTTTCTTT	CASSPYGGQNTEAFF
many	TRBV27	TRBJ1-2	NA	TGTGCCAGCAGTTCCCATGGGCGGGCAGGGTATGGCTACACCTTC	CASSSHGRAGYGYTF
once	TRBV20-1	TRBJ2-2	TRBD1	TGCAGTGCTAGACCCAGGGGGCGCGTCACCGGGGAGCTGTTTTTT	CSARPRGRVTGELFF
NA	TRBV6-1	TRBJ1-2	NA	TGTGCCAGCAGGCCAGGACACCAAAGACACTACACCTTC	CASRPGHQRHYTF